The rows below give T cell receptor beta chains drawn from one sample of a study of post-analysis software for immune sequencing data. Each CDR3 protein gets one entry after TCRdb re-called the PCR reads with MiXCR. The sample has hundreds of thousands of distinct CDR3 sequences, roughly 45% seen once. Sequencing was carried out using blood. The receptors were sampled from a girl aged 10-17 years with multiple sclerosis. Both conserved end residues are part of each CDR3. Each record gives: V gene, clone size, CDR3 protein. Clone size is shown for a subset of rows, as once, few, many or a class of expanded clone.

TRBV2,.,CASRRTSGSADTQYF
TRBV29-1,few,CSVQSLNYGYTF
TRBV29-1,.,CSVGQGALGYTF
TRBV29-1,few,CSVETGIGETQYF
TRBV27,.,CASSLWGRGRIKDYEQYF
TRBV28,.,CAVAPLYDRVNEQFF
TRBV6-5,few,CASSYSLGGSTREQYF
TRBV9,.,CASSVMEGGAYGYTF
TRBV7-9,.,CASSPPLETEMTQYF
TRBV7-8,.,CASSSREANYGYTF
TRBV6-5,few,CASSYSPGTGETQYF
TRBV9,.,CASSVSPYQPQHF
TRBV2,few,CASNRGRNTQYF
TRBV7-2,once,CASSLSGSNTEAFF
TRBV10-3,few,CAISGQGYEADTQYF
TRBV7-8,few,CASSLEGREPNNEQFF
TRBV3-1,.,CASSQGTSGIEQYF
TRBV29-1,.,CSVGPPPSGRMNEQFF
TRBV4-2,few,CASSQVGTSSYEQYF
TRBV20-1,few,CSARVPGETQYF
TRBV6-5,.,CASSPGTGLFLDTQYF
TRBV20-1,few,CSARGGLAMDTQYF
TRBV7-9,.,CASSLDSPSEAFF
TRBV29-1,.,CSVEDVGSARDYGYTF
TRBV5-1,.,CASSPPLGQDTQYF
TRBV15,few,CATSRDLLGLGTDTQYF
TRBV27,.,CASSLRSGRAPFEQYF
TRBV7-9,.,CASSLAAQPQHF
TRBV6-4,.,CASSSTYQGTQYF
TRBV20-1,once,CSARHVAGGPPNEQFF
TRBV20-1,.,CSARSATDNQPQHF
TRBV12-3/TRBV12-4,few,CASSLWTYEQYF
TRBV9,.,CASSGSGIRYNEQFF
TRBV12-3/TRBV12-4,.,CASRRTGAGGYTF
TRBV29-1,.,CSVTSSYEQCF
TRBV5-1,few,CASSHGQGNHEQYF
TRBV12-3/TRBV12-4,.,CASRQQETQFF
TRBV7-9,.,CASSLAANEQYF
TRBV6-1,.,CASSEELAGGYEQYF
TRBV7-9,.,CASWGLGGNEQFF
TRBV29-1,few,CSGLREPTLFF
TRBV29-1,.,CSVEGTYNEQFF
TRBV7-2,once,CASSSETENYGYTF
TRBV20-1,once,CSAWQGTQYF
TRBV29-1,.,CSADRADTRDTQYF
TRBV20-1,few,CSASGDRTYNEQFF
TRBV29-1,few,CSVDSQGEDTEAFF
TRBV20-1,.,CSAYPGLESYSYNEQFF
TRBV28,.,CASRPRDRDVGKDIQYF
TRBV9,.,CASSVGWDINQPQHF
TRBV2,.,CASGPGQENEKLFF
TRBV20-1,few,CSVREGPRGEQYF
TRBV20-1,few,CSAGGGETYGYTF
TRBV29-1,.,CSVEARGGSSGANVRTF
TRBV12-3/TRBV12-4,few,CASSLTGGGNQPQHF
TRBV6-2/TRBV6-3,.,CASIGGGYNEQFF
TRBV7-2,.,CASSVPGTGSGQPQHF